This T cell receptor beta chain was recovered during a study of vaccination and CD4 T cells after COVID-19. About this clonotype: Its matching antigen is unknown.

Noted treatment: approximately 10-day PBMC culture with coronavirus spike peptide pools or control peptides (ViraFEST assay). Germline CDR1 and CDR2: SEHNR and FQNEAQ (reference sequence). The CDR3 has 11 amino acids. Trimming shortened V by 6 bases and J by 7 bases, and 8 bases separated the two germline ends. At the Johns Hopkins FTIC core, DNA taken from cultured CD4+ T cells was sequenced by way of the Oncomine TCR Beta short-read assay. TCRdb reprocessed the PCR reads with MiXCR, giving one entry per CDR3 protein. The sample consists of 15,000 to 20,000 distinct CDR3 sequences, 63% of them appearing once.

Sequenced sample: CD4+ T cells from blood, cultured in vitro. The TCR originated in a human donor who had recovered from COVID-19. J is TRBJ2-3 and V is TRBV7-9; D is undetermined. Here the CDR3 DNA reads TGTGCCAGCAGTACAGCGAATACGCAGTATTTT. Its translation is CASSTANTQYF. Based on the CDR3 plus reference TRBV7-9 and TRBJ2-3, the full variable domain is DTGVSQNPRHKITKRGQNVTFRCDPISEHNRLYWYRQTLGQGPEFLTYFQNEAQLEKSRLLSDRFSAERPKGSFSTLEIQRTEQGDSAMYLCASSTANTQYFGPGTRLTVL.